This entry features one TCR beta chain sequence. Being one base from a much bigger clone, this may be a read error. This entry comes from a study of molecular identifiers for immune sequencing clone quantification. Germline V CDR1 and CDR2: SEHNR, FQNEAQ (reference sequence). This CDR3 spans 11 amino acids. The authors built bulk TCR libraries by previously described methods with listed TCR primers. TCRdb re-analysed the PCR reads in MiXCR, keeping a single row per CDR3 protein. The table shows approximately 680,000 distinct CDR3 sequences, with 25% occurring only once. The sequence came from a human donor in good health. Some libraries in this study had Jurkat cell RNA spiked in. The V call is TRBV7-9, the J call TRBJ2-7, with D possibly being TRBD2 (5 bases). Sequenced input: naive CD8+ T cells from blood, with Jurkat cell RNA spiked in. Regarding subset: FACS-sorted CD8+CD4-CCR7+CD45RA+ naive T cells. The CDR3 reads CACSLAREQYF. The CDR3 DNA follows: TGTGCCTGCAGCTTAGCGCGCGAGCAGTACTTC. Combining the CDR3 with reference TRBV7-9 and TRBJ2-7 gives the whole variable domain DTGVSQNPRHKITKRGQNVTFRCDPISEHNRLYWYRQTLGQGPEFLTYFQNEAQLEKSRLLSDRFSAERPKGSFSTLEIQRTEQGDSAMYLCACSLAREQYFGPGTRLTVT.